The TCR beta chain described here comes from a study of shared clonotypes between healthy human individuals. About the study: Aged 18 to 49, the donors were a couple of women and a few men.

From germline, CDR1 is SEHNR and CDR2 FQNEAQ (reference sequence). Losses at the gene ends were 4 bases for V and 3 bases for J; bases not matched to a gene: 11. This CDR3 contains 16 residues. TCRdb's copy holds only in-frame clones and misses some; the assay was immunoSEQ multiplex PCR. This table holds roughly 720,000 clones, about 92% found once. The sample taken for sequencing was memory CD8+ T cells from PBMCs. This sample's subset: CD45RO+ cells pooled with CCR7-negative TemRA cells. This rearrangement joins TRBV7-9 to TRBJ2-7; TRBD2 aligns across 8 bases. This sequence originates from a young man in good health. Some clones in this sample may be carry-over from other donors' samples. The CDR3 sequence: CASSSSVAGRNYEQYF. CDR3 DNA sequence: TGTGCCAGCAGCTCCTCCGTAGCGGGACGAAACTACGAGCAGTACTTC.